This TCR beta chain was captured by sequencing in a study of early stage breast cancer tumors. The germline V gene encodes CDR1 LNHDA and CDR2 SQIVND (reference sequence). The ends were cut back, 10 bases at V and 6 bases at J, with 21 bases in the middle. The CDR3 is 15 residues long. TCRdb's copy holds only in-frame clones and misses some; the assay was immunoSEQ multiplex PCR. The sample consists of more than 65,000 clones, 80% of them appearing once. The V and J genes are TRBV19 and TRBJ2-2; D perhaps matches TRBD2 (5 bases). Input material: blood. This receptor was taken from a person aged 40 to 50 with breast cancer. Written as DNA, the CDR3 is TGTGCCACCCGCGGCGGGTTCGGAAAGGCCGGGGAGCTGTTTTTT. This sequence encodes CATRGGFGKAGELFF.